The table lists the clone carrying this T cell receptor (beta chain) with a few counts. The antigen remains undetermined. These data originate in a study of T cells in Graves' hyperthyroidism and ophthalmopathy. It was RNA transcripts that yielded the amplified TCR beta CDR3 regions. HTBI primers were the set used in a first-round RT-PCR of the TCR CDR3. Via MiXCR, TCRdb re-called the multiplex PCR reads, giving one row per CDR3 protein. The table includes around 690,000 distinct CDR3 sequences, around 15% detected once. Isolation of PBMCs was performed on around 9.4 ml fresh peripheral blood. With 5 bases removed from V and 11 bases from J, the gap between germline ends came to 15 bases. The CDR3 has 12 amino acids. CDR1 is LGHNT, CDR2 FRNRAP, per germline. Study-wide points: Blood also held most thyroid clonotypes expanded beyond 0.001.

Material: blood. The chain is built from TRBV12-5 and TRBJ1-1, with D tentatively TRBD1 (5 bases). The sequence was obtained from a man in his forties or fifties with Graves' hyperthyroidism. CDR3 DNA: TGTGCTAGTGGTCCCCCCGGGGGAGGTGCTTTCTTT. Its translation: CASGPPGGGAFF.